These 28 T cell receptor beta chains share one sample of origin, sequenced in a study of human T cells and chemical hapten exposure. TCRdb redid the calling of the RACE reads with MiXCR, one entry per CDR3 protein. The table includes 90,000 to 110,000 distinct CDR3 sequences, 30% to 35% detected once. Time point of the sample: patch test 3, about 24 weeks after DPC sensitization. Documented treatment: therapeutic diphenylcyclopropenone sensitization with weekly scalp DPC. The source material was whole blood, sampled in connection with sensitization to the hapten diphenylcyclopropenone (DPC). These receptors were taken from a man aged 35 to 55 with alopecia areata. Some clones in this sample may be carry-over from other donors' samples.

J is TRBJ1-5 and V is TRBV19; tentative D call: TRBD1 (6 bases). CDR1 LNHDA and CDR2 SQIVND come from the germline V gene (reference sequence). This CDR3 spans 15 amino acids. V was shortened by 10 bases and J by 2 bases, with 18 bases between the two germline ends. Here the CDR3 DNA reads TGTGCCACCAACAACAGGGAGGTGGGCAATCAGCCCCAGCATTTT. Translation: CATNNREVGNQPQHF.

The sample holds a few counts of this clonotype. CDR3 DNA: TGTGCCAGCGGGAGCGACAGCACAGATACGCAGTATTTT. The encoded protein is CASGSDSTDTQYF. The V and J genes are TRBV7-9 and TRBJ2-3; TRBD2 might be the D (5 bases). V was cut by 8 bases and J by 0 bases, with 9 bases left in between. The V gene's germline CDR1 is SEHNR and CDR2 FQNEAQ (reference sequence). CDR3 size: 13 residues.

In this sample, this clonotype turned up a few times. The chain uses TRBV19 and TRBJ2-2, with TRBD1 matching 7 bases. Looked up from germline, CDR1 is LNHDA and CDR2 is SQIVND (reference sequence). Germline trimming cut 4 bases from V and 8 bases from J; bases unmatched to any gene: 7. This CDR3 is 14 amino acids long. The DNA of the CDR3 is TGTGCCAGTAGTACCCGACAGGGTACAGGGGAGCTGTTTTTT. Encoded protein: CASSTRQGTGELFF.

This clonotype occurred a few times. The CDR3 sequence: CSATLAGVPNEQFF. DNA of the CDR3: TGCAGTGCTACTCTAGCGGGAGTTCCTAATGAGCAGTTCTTC. The chain is built from TRBV20-1 and TRBJ2-1, with TRBD2 matching 10 bases. Germline V CDR1 and CDR2: DFQATT, SNEGSKA (reference sequence). The J segment lost 7 bases and the V segment lost 4 bases, leaving 7 bases of the junction unmatched. This CDR3 contains 14 residues.

This sequence joins TRBV6-6 and TRBJ1-2; D ambiguous. The CDR3 totals 11 residues. Trimming left V 5 bases short and J 8 bases short, with 9 bases between. Looked up from germline, CDR1 is MNHNY and CDR2 is SVGAGI (reference sequence). For the CDR3, the DNA is TGTGCCAGCAGTCCAGGTTTCGGCTACACCTTC. Translation gives CASSPGFGYTF.

This clonotype was observed once. The chain uses TRBV29-1 and TRBJ2-2; 10 bases fit TRBD2. Germline CDR1 SQVTM, CDR2 ANQGSEA. J was trimmed by 6 bases and V by 5 bases; bases with no gene match: 3. This CDR3 is 13 amino acids long. In DNA form, the CDR3 reads TGCAGCGTTCTGAGCGGGAGGGCCGGGGAGCTGTTTTTT. Translated: CSVLSGRAGELFF.

The rearrangement links TRBV14 to TRBJ1-1, with D perhaps matching TRBD1 (5 bases). Germline values: CDR1 SGHDN, CDR2 FVKESK. Trimming took 5 bases from V and 7 from J, leaving 8 bases between them. CDR3 length: 11 amino acids. CDR3 sequence: CASSSGFEAFF. In DNA form, the CDR3 reads TGTGCCAGCAGCTCAGGGTTTGAAGCTTTCTTT.

This chain uses TRBV6-1 with TRBJ1-6; 7 bases match TRBD1. This CDR3 has 14 amino acids. V was clipped by 6 bases and J by 7 bases; unmatched bases: 6. Germline V gene sequence: CDR1 MNHNS, CDR2 SASEGT. The CDR3 DNA follows: TGTGCCAGCAGGACGACAGGGTCCAATTCACCCCTCCACTTT. This sequence encodes CASRTTGSNSPLHF.

The chain couples TRBV6-5 to TRBJ1-3; weak D call: TRBD1 (5 bases). Germline V CDR1 and CDR2: MNHEY, SVGAGI. V was shortened by 1 base and J by 4 bases, with 8 bases between the two germline ends. The CDR3 spans 14 residues. The CDR3 coding sequence is TGTGCCAGCAGTTACTGGCCAGGGGGAAACACCATATATTTT. Encoded protein: CASSYWPGGNTIYF.

V gene TRBV5-1 combines with J gene TRBJ1-1, with D hard to call. Per the germline V gene, CDR1 is SGHRS and CDR2 is YFSETQ. The CDR3 length is 11 residues. The V gene lost 5 bases and the J gene lost 4 bases, with 6 bases spanning the gap. In nucleotides, the CDR3 is TGCGCCAGCAGAGAGGGCACTGAAGCTTTCTTT. Amino acid sequence: CASREGTEAFF.

CDR3 region: CAIALGTSGSGDTQYF. The CDR3 DNA reads TGTGCCATCGCGTTGGGGACTAGCGGGAGTGGGGATACGCAGTATTTT. The chain is built from TRBV10-3 and TRBJ2-3; 14 bases are a match to TRBD2. J was trimmed by 6 bases and V by 8 bases; bases with no gene match: 10. The CDR3 loop spans 16 amino acids. Per the germline V gene, CDR1 is ENHRY and CDR2 is SYGVKD.

V gene TRBV20-1 combines with J gene TRBJ1-2; TRBD1 might be the D (5 bases). The CDR3 sequence is 12 residues long. CDR1 DFQATT and CDR2 SNEGSKA come from the germline V gene (reference sequence). V was cut by 3 bases and J by 4 bases, with 9 bases left in between. The chain's CDR3 is CSASGGGYGYTF. CDR3 DNA: TGCAGTGCTAGTGGGGGGGGCTATGGCTACACCTTC.

This chain joins TRBV6-5 and TRBJ2-5; tentatively, D is TRBD1 (7 bases). The CDR3 runs to 18 residues. Germline V lookup: CDR1 MNHEY, CDR2 SVGAGI. V dropped 0 bases and J dropped 0 bases, with 17 bases sitting between them. The CDR3: CASSYSRGRDPNQETQYF. CDR3 in DNA: TGTGCCAGCAGTTACTCGAGGGGGCGGGATCCTAACCAAGAGACCCAGTACTTC.

This clonotype was seen a few times. This chain links TRBV20-1 with TRBJ2-1, with D uncertain. The CDR3 has 11 residues. CDR1 is DFQATT and CDR2 is SNEGSKA in the germline V gene (reference sequence). Between the trimmed V and J ends, which lost 6 bases and 4 bases, there was a span of 7 bases. This CDR3 is CSALTYNEQFF. The CDR3, as DNA: TGCAGTGCCCTGACATACAATGAGCAGTTCTTC.

This clonotype was recorded a few times. This rearrangement joins TRBV7-9 to TRBJ1-4, with D unresolved. The ends were cut back, 5 bases at V and 2 bases at J, with 12 bases in the middle. This CDR3 spans 15 amino acids. From germline, CDR1 is SEHNR and CDR2 FQNEAQ (reference sequence). The CDR3 protein is CASSEFRRTNEKLFF. The CDR3 coding sequence is TGTGCCAGCAGCGAGTTTAGGAGGACTAATGAAAAACTGTTTTTT.

This clonotype came up a few times. The J gene is TRBJ2-3, the V gene TRBV6-5, with 11 nucleotides matching TRBD2. This CDR3 is 14 amino acids long. Germline CDR1 reads MNHEY; CDR2 reads SVGAGI. With 5 bases clipped from V and 5 bases from J, the junction kept 3 bases outside the gene matches. DNA of the CDR3: TGTGCCAGCAGTAACGGACTAGCGGGAGATACGCAGTATTTT. It specifies CASSNGLAGDTQYF.

This chain joins TRBV18 and TRBJ1-1; D is unclear. Germline V gene lookup returns CDR1 KGHSH and CDR2 LQKENI. This CDR3 has 15 residues. Trimming took off 0 bases at V and 2 bases at J, with 10 bases between the two ends. CDR3 bases: TGTGCCAGCTCACCACCGGGCATGGCAAACACTGAAGCTTTCTTT. It translates to CASSPPGMANTEAFF.

The CDR3 nucleotides read TGTGCCAGCAGTTGGTTAGGCACAGATACGCAGTATTTT. It codes for CASSWLGTDTQYF. The V gene is TRBV6-5, the J gene TRBJ2-3, with no clear D. Trimming stripped 4 bases from V and 1 base from J, with 6 bases between. CDR1 and CDR2 (germline): MNHEY, SVGAGI. The CDR3 has 13 amino acids.

CDR3 loop: CASSQTLEQVYIETQYF. As DNA, the CDR3 is TGTGCCAGCAGCCAGACCCTCGAACAGGTGTATATTGAGACCCAGTACTTC. This chain joins TRBV14 and TRBJ2-5; D might be TRBD1 (5 bases). The CDR3 has 17 amino acids. V gave up 3 bases and J gave up 5 bases, with 22 bases separating them. Germline lookup yields CDR1 SGHDN and CDR2 FVKESK.

This clonotype was counted between two and nine times. V is TRBV3-1 and J is TRBJ2-3; D unresolved. Germline lookup yields CDR1 LGHDT and CDR2 YNNKEL (reference sequence). CDR3 length: 14 residues. V was clipped by 4 bases and J by 6 bases, with 14 bases between them. The CDR3, as DNA: TGTGCCAGCAGCCTTGGGGAAGGTGTGGATACGCAGTATTTT. Translation gives CASSLGEGVDTQYF.

The chain is built from TRBV5-1 and TRBJ2-1, with D perhaps TRBD2 (7 bases). There are 15 residues in the CDR3. CDR1 SGHRS and CDR2 YFSETQ come from the germline V gene. V shed 4 bases and J shed 2 bases, with 13 bases lying between them. The CDR3 bases are TGCGCCAGCAGCGGGGGAGGGGGTCCCTACAATGAGCAGTTCTTC. Protein: CASSGGGGPYNEQFF.

The table lists this clonotype with a few counts. The chain couples TRBV3-1 to TRBJ2-3; 8 nucleotides align to TRBD1. Germline V CDR1 and CDR2: LGHDT, YNNKEL (reference sequence). The CDR3 is 16 amino acids. The J segment lost 1 base and the V segment lost 2 bases, leaving 5 bases of the junction unmatched. The chain's CDR3 is CASSQRTGLGTDTQYF. The CDR3 DNA sequence: TGTGCCAGCAGCCAACGGACAGGGCTCGGCACAGATACGCAGTATTTT.

The J gene is TRBJ1-1, the V gene TRBV29-1; TRBD1 matches at 8 bases. Trimming removed 7 bases from V and 3 bases from J; junction bases left unmatched: 10. The CDR3 length is 14 residues. Germline lookup yields CDR1 SQVTM and CDR2 ANQGSEA. The CDR3 region is CSAHGQGAYTEAFF. The CDR3 region has the DNA TGCAGCGCTCATGGTCAGGGGGCTTACACTGAAGCTTTCTTT.

The chain combines TRBV11-3 with TRBJ2-1, with D perhaps TRBD1 or TRBD2 (5 bases each). CDR3 length: 14 residues. Trimming removed 4 bases from V and 0 bases from J, with 7 bases in between. In germline, CDR1 is SGHNT, CDR2 YENEEA. The CDR3 sequence: CASSSGSSYNEQFF. The CDR3 bases are TGTGCCAGCAGCTCAGGGAGCTCCTACAATGAGCAGTTCTTC.

The CDR3 nucleotides are TGCAGTGCTAGAGTTCCAGCGGGTTACACAGATACGCAGTATTTT. Amino acid sequence: CSARVPAGYTDTQYF. The gene calls are TRBV20-1 and TRBJ2-3; tentatively, D is TRBD2 (6 bases). Germline V gene lookup returns CDR1 DFQATT and CDR2 SNEGSKA (reference sequence). V was clipped by 1 base and J by 2 bases, with 13 bases between them. The CDR3 spans 15 residues.

This clonotype turned up a few times. The chain couples TRBV12-3 or TRBV12-4 to TRBJ2-3; D not resolved. The V and J ends lost 6 bases and 2 bases respectively, with 6 bases between them. The CDR3 is 12 residues long. CDR3 in amino acids: CASSLITDTQYF. The CDR3 nucleotides read TGTGCCAGCAGCTTGATCACAGATACGCAGTATTTT.

The chain links TRBV7-9 to TRBJ2-3; 10 bases are shared with TRBD2. CDR1 is SEHNR, CDR2 FQNEAQ, per germline (reference sequence). With 4 bases clipped from V and 2 bases from J, the junction kept 3 bases outside the gene matches. This CDR3 is 15 amino acids long. The CDR3 reads CASSWGLAITDTQYF. The CDR3 nucleotides are TGTGCCAGCAGCTGGGGACTAGCGATCACAGATACGCAGTATTTT. Variable domain in full (rest from reference TRBV7-9 and TRBJ2-3): DTGVSQNPRHKITKRGQNVTFRCDPISEHNRLYWYRQTLGQGPEFLTYFQNEAQLEKSRLLSDRFSAERPKGSFSTLEIQRTEQGDSAMYLCASSWGLAITDTQYFGPGTRLTVL.

The chain joins TRBV29-1 to TRBJ2-1, with TRBD2 as a possible D gene (5 bases). The CDR3 contains 14 residues. The germline gives CDR1 SQVTM, CDR2 ANQGSEA. V shed 4 bases and J shed 2 bases, with 12 bases lying between them. The CDR3 bases are TGCAGCGTTGTAGACTCCGGGGCCTACAATGAGCAGTTCTTC. Amino acids: CSVVDSGAYNEQFF.